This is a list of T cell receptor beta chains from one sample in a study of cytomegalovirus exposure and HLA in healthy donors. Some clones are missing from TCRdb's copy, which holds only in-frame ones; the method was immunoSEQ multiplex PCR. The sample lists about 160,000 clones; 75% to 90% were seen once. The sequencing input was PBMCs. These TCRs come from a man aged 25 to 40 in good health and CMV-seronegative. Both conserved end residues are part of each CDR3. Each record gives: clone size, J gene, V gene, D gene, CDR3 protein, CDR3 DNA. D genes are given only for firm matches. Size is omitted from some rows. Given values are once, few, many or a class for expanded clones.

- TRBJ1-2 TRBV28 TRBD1 CASRDRGQVHGYTF TGTGCCAGCAGGGACAGGGGCCAGGTCCATGGCTACACCTTC
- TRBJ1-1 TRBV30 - CAWSVRLPLNTEAFF TGTGCCTGGAGTGTACGGTTGCCCCTAAACACTGAAGCTTTCTTT
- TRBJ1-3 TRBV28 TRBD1 CASIMTGTGNTIYF TGTGCCAGCATTATGACAGGGACAGGAAACACCATATATTTT
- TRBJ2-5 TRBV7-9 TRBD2 CASSFRGGGARLGETQYF TGTGCCAGCAGCTTTAGGGGCGGGGGGGCCCGATTGGGTGAGACCCAGTACTTC
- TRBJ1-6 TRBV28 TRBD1 CASSGTGNNSPLHF TGTGCCAGCAGTGGGACAGGGAACAATTCACCCCTCCACTTT
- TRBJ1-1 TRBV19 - CASSIQGNTEAFF TGTGCCAGTAGTATACAGGGGAACACTGAAGCTTTCTTT
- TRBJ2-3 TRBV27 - CASSLSRRGQIDTQYF TGTGCCAGCAGTTTGTCCCGGAGGGGTCAGATCGATACGCAGTATTTT
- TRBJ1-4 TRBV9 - CASSEGVGGEKLFF TGTGCCAGCAGCGAAGGGGTAGGGGGTGAAAAACTGTTTTTT
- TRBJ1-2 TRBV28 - CASSIEDSRYTF TGTGCCAGCAGTATTGAGGACAGCCGCTACACCTTC
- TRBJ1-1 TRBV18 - CASSPLAGASNTEAFF TGTGCCAGCTCACCACTGGCGGGAGCCTCGAACACTGAAGCTTTCTTT
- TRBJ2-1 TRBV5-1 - CASSPGLLSYNEQFF TGCGCCAGCAGCCCGGGATTACTCTCCTACAATGAGCAGTTCTTC
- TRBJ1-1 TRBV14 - CASSQVRQVNTEAFF TGTGCCAGCAGCCAAGTCAGACAGGTGAACACTGAAGCTTTCTTT
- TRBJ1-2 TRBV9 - CASSALYEVGGYTF TGTGCCAGCAGCGCTCTCTATGAGGTCGGCGGCTACACCTTC
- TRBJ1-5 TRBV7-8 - CASSYRRRAYSNQPQHF TGTGCCAGCAGCTACCGGAGGCGGGCTTATAGCAATCAGCCCCAGCATTTT
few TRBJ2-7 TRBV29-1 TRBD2 CSVVSGGWNEQYF TGCAGCGTGGTGAGCGGGGGGTGGAACGAGCAGTACTTC
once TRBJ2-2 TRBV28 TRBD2 CASSSGGSGRFSGELFF TGTGCCAGCAGTTCGGGGGGGAGCGGGAGATTCAGCGGGGAGCTGTTTTTT
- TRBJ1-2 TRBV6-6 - CASRRGAGDNYGYTF TGTGCCAGCAGAAGGGGGGCGGGGGACAACTATGGCTACACCTTC
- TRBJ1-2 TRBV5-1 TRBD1 CASSLGQGVGANYGYTF TGCGCCAGCAGCCTAGGACAGGGAGTGGGAGCTAACTATGGCTACACCTTC
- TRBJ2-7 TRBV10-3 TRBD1 CAIRGQEEQYF TGTGCCATCAGAGGACAGGAGGAGCAGTACTTC
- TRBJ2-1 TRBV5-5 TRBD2 CASSAGTSGLLSSYNEQFF TGTGCCAGCAGCGCCGGGACTAGCGGCCTACTAAGCTCCTACAATGAGCAGTTCTTC
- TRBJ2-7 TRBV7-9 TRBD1 CASSSSRTGDIYEQYF TGTGCCAGCAGCTCCTCGAGGACAGGGGATATCTACGAGCAGTACTTC
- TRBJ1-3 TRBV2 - CASSEYGGNSGNTIYF TGTGCCAGCAGTGAATATGGCGGCAACTCTGGAAACACCATATATTTT
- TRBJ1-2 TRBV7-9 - CASSVQTQGGFTF TGTGCCAGCAGCGTACAAACACAGGGCGGGTTCACCTTC
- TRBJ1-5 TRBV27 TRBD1 CASSPWTGDWGQPQHF TGTGCCAGCAGTCCCTGGACAGGGGACTGGGGTCAGCCCCAGCATTTT
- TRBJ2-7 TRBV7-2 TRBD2 CASSLERGGYYEQYF TGTGCCAGCAGCTTAGAGCGGGGGGGTTATTACGAGCAGTACTTC
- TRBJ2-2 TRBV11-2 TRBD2 CASSSGRGLANTGELFF TGTGCCAGCAGCTCCGGCCGGGGACTAGCGAACACCGGGGAGCTGTTTTTT
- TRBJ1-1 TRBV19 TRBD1 CASSPRTGASNTEAFF TGTGCCAGTAGTCCGCGGACAGGGGCGTCGAACACTGAAGCTTTCTTT
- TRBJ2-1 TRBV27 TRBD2 CASSPAPLGLAGGNEQFF TGTGCCAGCAGTCCTGCCCCTCTGGGACTAGCGGGAGGAAATGAGCAGTTCTTC
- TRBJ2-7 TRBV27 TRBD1 CASSGTGNPLEQYF TGTGCCAGCAGTGGGACAGGGAACCCCCTTGAGCAGTACTTC
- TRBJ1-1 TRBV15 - CATRGGGNTEAFF TGTGCCACTCGGGGGGGAGGGAACACTGAAGCTTTCTTT
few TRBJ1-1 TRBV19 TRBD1 CASSVTWTGDEAFF TGTGCCAGTAGTGTGACTTGGACAGGAGATGAAGCTTTCTTT
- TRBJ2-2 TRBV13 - CASSLQRTGELFF TGTGCCAGCAGCTTACAGAGGACCGGGGAGCTGTTTTTT
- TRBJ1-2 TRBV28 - CASSLSPGVRGYTF TGTGCCAGCAGTTTATCTCCCGGAGTGCGGGGCTACACCTTC
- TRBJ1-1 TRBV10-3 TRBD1 CAISKDDRANTEAFF TGTGCCATCAGTAAAGACGACAGGGCTAACACTGAAGCTTTCTTT
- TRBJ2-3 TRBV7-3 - CASSLVGGLVDTQYF TGTGCCAGCAGCTTAGTCGGGGGGCTTGTAGATACGCAGTATTTT
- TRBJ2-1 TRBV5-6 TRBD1 CASSPGTGYNEQFF TGTGCCAGCAGCCCCGGGACAGGTTACAATGAGCAGTTCTTC
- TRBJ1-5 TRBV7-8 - CASSFSVSFYSNQPQHF TGTGCCAGCAGCTTTTCCGTGAGCTTCTATAGCAATCAGCCCCAGCATTTT
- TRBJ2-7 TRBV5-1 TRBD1 CASSSRWDRGMSRFSYEQYF TGCGCCAGCAGCTCGCGATGGGACAGGGGAATGAGTCGTTTCTCCTACGAGCAGTACTTC
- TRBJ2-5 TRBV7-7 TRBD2 CASSSGLAGVRAQYF TGTGCCAGCAGCTCCGGACTAGCGGGGGTGAGGGCCCAGTACTTC
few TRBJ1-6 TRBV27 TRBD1 CASSLDGTVDKSPLHF TGTGCCAGCAGTTTAGACGGGACAGTGGATAAATCACCCCTCCACTTT
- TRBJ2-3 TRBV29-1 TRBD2 CSARTSGRRGDTQYF TGCAGCGCACGGACTAGCGGGAGGAGGGGAGATACGCAGTATTTT
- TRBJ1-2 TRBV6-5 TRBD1 CASSTRDRDYGYTF TGTGCCAGCAGTACCCGGGACAGGGATTATGGCTACACCTTC
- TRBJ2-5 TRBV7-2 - CATTRGQETQYF TGTGCCACCACGCGGGGCCAGGAGACCCAGTACTTC
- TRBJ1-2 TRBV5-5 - CASSPGADGYTF TGTGCCAGCAGCCCTGGGGCAGATGGCTACACCTTC
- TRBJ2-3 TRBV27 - CASSEPGGVSTDTQYF TGTGCCAGCAGCGAACCGGGGGGCGTTAGCACAGATACGCAGTATTTT